The 22 T cell receptor beta chains below come from one sample, sequenced in a study of T cells after yellow fever vaccination. TCRdb passed the 5' RACE reads through MiXCR, listing each CDR3 protein once. The sample lists about 99,000 distinct CDR3 sequences; 5.8% were seen once. Sample: CD8+ T cells sorted from PBMCs, taken 10 days after the yellow fever booster vaccination. The receptors derive from a young man who received the YFV17D yellow fever vaccine.

In this sample, this clonotype turned up a few times. The chain employs TRBV18 and TRBJ1-2, with TRBD1 matching 10 bases. V shed 3 bases and J 8 bases; nucleotides not matched to a gene: 12. Germline CDR1 KGHSH, CDR2 LQKENI. CDR3 length: 16 amino acids. The CDR3: CASSPSGQGMDKGYTF. CDR3 coding DNA: TGTGCCAGCTCACCTTCGGGACAGGGGATGGATAAAGGCTACACCTTC.

The V call is TRBV4-1, the J call TRBJ2-7; TRBD1 matches at 7 bases. In germline, CDR1 is MGHRA, CDR2 YSYEKL. CDR3 length equals 14 residues. V gave up 5 bases and J gave up 2 bases; unmatched junction bases: 6. The CDR3 DNA sequence: TGCGCCAGCAGCAACAAGGGGGCAACCTACGAGCAGTACTTC. Its translation is CASSNKGATYEQYF.

This clonotype appeared many times. V gene TRBV7-6 combines with J gene TRBJ1-1; D gene uncertain. The germline V gene encodes CDR1 SGHVS and CDR2 FNYEAQ. V was shortened by 1 base and J by 2 bases, with 8 bases between the two germline ends. The CDR3 has 14 amino acids. CDR3 DNA sequence: TGTGCCAGCAGCTTAGGAGGGCTCAACACTGAAGCTTTCTTT. Protein product: CASSLGGLNTEAFF.

This clonotype occurred a few times. V is TRBV6-2 or TRBV6-3 and J is TRBJ1-5; no clear D gene. The CDR3 is 13 amino acids. Looked up from germline, CDR1 is MNHEY and CDR2 is SVGEGT. V was shortened by 6 bases and J by 5 bases, with 11 bases between the two germline ends. CDR3 DNA: TGTGCCAGCAGGAAGGCGAGGGATCAGCCCCAGCATTTT. This encodes CASRKARDQPQHF.

There are a few counts of this clonotype. The chain links TRBV4-1 to TRBJ2-4; D is uncertain. Trimming left V 5 bases short and J 8 bases short, with 13 bases between. Germline lookup yields CDR1 MGHRA and CDR2 YSYEKL. This CDR3 is 13 amino acids long. The CDR3 is CASSAEEGYIQYF. DNA for the CDR3: TGCGCCAGCAGCGCCGAGGAAGGGTACATTCAGTACTTC.

This clonotype was seen more than once but under ten times. The J gene is TRBJ1-1, the V gene TRBV18; tentative D call: TRBD1 (5 bases). The CDR3 is made up of 19 amino acids. Trimming shortened V by 4 bases and J by 1 base, and 25 bases separated the two germline ends. Germline CDR1 and CDR2: KGHSH and LQKENI. CDR3 coding DNA: TGTGCCAGCTCACGCTCAGGGCTTACCTCTTCACTTAGGAACACTGAAGCTTTCTTT. It translates to CASSRSGLTSSLRNTEAFF.

The rearrangement joins TRBV19 to TRBJ2-1, with a weak D call TRBD1 (7 bases). This CDR3 has 14 residues. The germline CDR1 and CDR2 sequences are LNHDA and SQIVND (reference sequence). V lost 4 bases and J 5 bases, leaving 12 bases between the germline ends. The CDR3 sequence is CASSTGGSDNEQFF. The CDR3 DNA reads TGTGCCAGTAGTACAGGGGGGAGTGACAATGAGCAGTTCTTC.

A few counts support this clonotype. V is TRBV4-2 and J is TRBJ2-1; a possible D gene is TRBD2 (5 bases). Germline V gene lookup returns CDR1 LGHNA and CDR2 YNFKEQ. This CDR3 has 15 amino acids. The germline V and J ends were trimmed by 1 base and 8 bases, with 15 bases remaining between them. The CDR3 protein is CASSQAVLVNDEQFF. The DNA of the CDR3 is TGTGCCAGCAGCCAAGCAGTACTAGTTAACGATGAGCAGTTCTTC.

This clonotype was detected many times. This chain links TRBV4-3 with TRBJ2-1; D not certain. The CDR3 is 15 amino acids. Trimming stripped 1 base from V and 0 bases from J, with 7 bases between. Looked up from germline, CDR1 is LGHNA and CDR2 is YSLEER. In DNA, the CDR3 is TGCGCCAGCAGCCAAGGCACGAGCTCCTACAATGAGCAGTTCTTC. It is translated as CASSQGTSSYNEQFF.

This clonotype was picked up a small number of times. The chain carries TRBV28 and TRBJ1-1; TRBD1 matches 9 bases. Germline CDR1 reads MDHEN; CDR2 reads SYDVKM. This CDR3 region has 14 residues. V gave up 6 bases and J gave up 6 bases; unmatched junction bases: 8. The CDR3 is CASSPDRGIAEAFF. The CDR3 nucleotides read TGTGCCAGCAGCCCGGACAGGGGAATCGCTGAAGCTTTCTTT.

The chain links TRBV12-3 or TRBV12-4 to TRBJ2-1, with 7 bases that match TRBD1. Trimming took 10 bases from V and 2 from J; bases not matched to a gene: 14. The CDR3 sequence is 16 residues long. DNA for the CDR3: TGTGCCACGTGGGGGAAGGGGGACAGCCCCTACAATGAGCAGTTCTTC. It encodes CATWGKGDSPYNEQFF.

The chain uses TRBV19 and TRBJ2-2, with D possibly being TRBD1 (5 bases). The CDR3 has 15 residues. The ends were cut back, 5 bases at V and 3 bases at J, with 13 bases in the middle. Per the germline V gene, CDR1 is LNHDA and CDR2 is SQIVND (reference sequence). This CDR3 is CASSVGQAYTGELFF. CDR3 in DNA: TGTGCCAGTAGTGTAGGACAAGCATACACCGGGGAGCTGTTTTTT.

The table lists this clonotype with many counts. This chain joins TRBV13 and TRBJ2-7; D gene unclear. The CDR3 runs 16 residues. Germline CDR1 PRHDT, CDR2 FYEKMQ (reference sequence). Trimming removed 0 bases at V and 3 bases at J, with 15 bases between. In DNA, the CDR3 is TGTGCCAGCAGCTTAGGCTGGGTGGCAGGACGCTACGAGCAGTACTTC. This codes for CASSLGWVAGRYEQYF.

The chain combines TRBV7-9 with TRBJ2-7, with D hard to call. The germline V gene has CDR1 SEHNR and CDR2 FQNEAQ (reference sequence). This CDR3 region has 16 residues. V was cut by 5 bases and J by 0 bases, with 17 bases left in between. CDR3 nucleotides: TGTGCCAGCAGCGTAGTCGGCAGTTTTAGCTCCTACGAGCAGTACGTC. Its translation: CASSVVGSFSSYEQYV.

This clonotype was detected only a few times. The rearrangement joins TRBV12-3 or TRBV12-4 to TRBJ1-1, with a tentative D call TRBD1 (5 bases). This CDR3 spans 14 amino acids. V lost 3 bases to trimming and J lost 1 base, with 9 bases between them. The CDR3 nucleotides are TGTGCCAGCAGTTTGCGGGGGACGAACACTGAAGCTTTCTTT. It encodes CASSLRGTNTEAFF.

The sample holds many counts of this clonotype. The chain uses TRBV5-1 and TRBJ1-1; TRBD1 matches 7 bases. CDR1 is SGHRS, CDR2 YFSETQ, per germline. With 2 bases clipped from V and 4 bases from J, the junction kept 5 bases outside the gene matches. The CDR3 consists of 14 residues. The DNA of the CDR3 is TGCGCCAGCAGCTTCAGGACAGGAGGCACTGAAGCTTTCTTT. Amino acid sequence: CASSFRTGGTEAFF.

The V call is TRBV4-1, the J call TRBJ2-5; TRBD1 aligns across 9 bases. CDR1 and CDR2 from the germline V gene are MGHRA and YSYEKL. This CDR3 is 16 amino acids long. V was pared by 2 bases and J by 4 bases, with 8 bases of the junction left unmatched. The CDR3 loop is CASSQTPGQGAETQYF. DNA for the CDR3: TGCGCCAGCAGCCAAACCCCGGGACAGGGCGCAGAGACCCAGTACTTC.

The chain couples TRBV10-3 to TRBJ1-1; maybe TRBD1 (6 bases). V lost 3 bases, J lost 1 base, and 9 bases lay in between. The germline CDR1 and CDR2 sequences are ENHRY and SYGVKD. The CDR3 runs 14 residues. The CDR3 region is CAISDKGGNTEAFF. CDR3 coding DNA: TGTGCCATCAGTGATAAGGGGGGGAACACTGAAGCTTTCTTT.

This clonotype was observed a handful of times. This CDR3 reads CASSNRALDYGYTF. In DNA, the CDR3 is TGTGCCAGCAGCAACAGGGCCCTGGACTATGGCTACACCTTC. This chain joins TRBV7-9 and TRBJ1-2, with D possibly being TRBD1 (6 bases). The V gene lost 5 bases and the J gene lost 3 bases, with 13 bases spanning the gap. This CDR3 comprises 14 residues. CDR1 SEHNR and CDR2 FQNEAQ come from the germline V gene (reference sequence).

The chain recombines TRBV27 with TRBJ2-7, with D perhaps TRBD2 (5 bases). This CDR3 has 13 residues. Trimming cost V 6 bases and J 5 bases, with 14 bases left between them. Germline CDR1 and CDR2: MNHEY and SMNVEV (reference sequence). The DNA for the CDR3 is TGTGCCAGCAGGCTGGTAAAGGGAGACGAGCAGTACTTC. Its protein is CASRLVKGDEQYF.

In this sample, this clonotype turned up many times. The chain uses TRBV28 and TRBJ2-5, with 8 bases aligning to TRBD2. With 8 bases clipped from V and 2 bases from J, the junction kept 19 bases outside the gene matches. Per the germline V gene, CDR1 is MDHEN and CDR2 is SYDVKM. There are 18 residues in the CDR3. CDR3 sequence (DNA): TGTGCCAGCGTAGCCCCGGGCCATCACCGGGGGGGTCAAGAGACCCAGTACTTC. It translates to CASVAPGHHRGGQETQYF.

This clonotype appeared many times. The chain has TRBV12-3 or TRBV12-4 and TRBJ2-7, with D perhaps TRBD2 (5 bases). V was pared by 3 bases and J by 2 bases, with 11 bases between. The CDR3 covers 14 residues. CDR3 region: CASSFGGSAYEQYV. The CDR3 DNA reads as TGTGCCAGCAGTTTCGGAGGATCCGCCTACGAGCAGTACGTC.